This T cell receptor beta chain is drawn from a study of identical twins. Findings of the study overall: The study found excess low generation probability among twin-shared out-of-frame alpha sequences. Partial confounding of zero-insertion analyses by invariant MAIT and iNKT cells was possible.

Only healthy Caucasians were enrolled as donors. After removal of 7 bases from V and 5 bases from J, the junction contained 4 bases not matched to a gene. The CDR3 is made up of 14 amino acids. CDR1 is MNHEY and CDR2 is SVGAGI in the germline V gene. Template switching added a universal primer site; cDNA carried unique molecular identifiers. Each CDR3 protein gets one entry after TCRdb re-called the 5' RACE reads with MiXCR. The sample has roughly 350,000 distinct CDR3 sequences, 9% to 10% seen once; the top ten hold about 9.1%. This clonotype has only a few counts. Antigen: not known. The specimen was naive T cells sorted from blood. The V and J genes are TRBV6-5 and TRBJ2-1, with 11 nucleotides matching TRBD1. This sequence was found in a woman between 45 and 65 years old in good health. CDR3 in amino acids: CASTGTGGNNEQFF. The CDR3 DNA sequence: TGTGCCAGCACCGGGACAGGGGGTAACAATGAGCAGTTCTTC.